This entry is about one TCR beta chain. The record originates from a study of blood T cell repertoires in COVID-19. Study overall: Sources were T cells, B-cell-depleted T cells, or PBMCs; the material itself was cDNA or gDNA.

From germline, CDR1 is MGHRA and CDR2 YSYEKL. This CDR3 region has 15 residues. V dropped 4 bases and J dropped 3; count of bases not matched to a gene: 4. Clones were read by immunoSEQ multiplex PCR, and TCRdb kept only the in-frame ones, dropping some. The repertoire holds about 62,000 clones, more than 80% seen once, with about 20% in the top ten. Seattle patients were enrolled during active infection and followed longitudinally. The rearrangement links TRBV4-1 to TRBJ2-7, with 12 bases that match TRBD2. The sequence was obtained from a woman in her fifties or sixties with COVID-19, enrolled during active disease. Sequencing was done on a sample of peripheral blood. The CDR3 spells CASSPGTSGFYEQYF. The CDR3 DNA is TGCGCCAGCAGCCCCGGGACTAGCGGGTTCTACGAGCAGTACTTC.